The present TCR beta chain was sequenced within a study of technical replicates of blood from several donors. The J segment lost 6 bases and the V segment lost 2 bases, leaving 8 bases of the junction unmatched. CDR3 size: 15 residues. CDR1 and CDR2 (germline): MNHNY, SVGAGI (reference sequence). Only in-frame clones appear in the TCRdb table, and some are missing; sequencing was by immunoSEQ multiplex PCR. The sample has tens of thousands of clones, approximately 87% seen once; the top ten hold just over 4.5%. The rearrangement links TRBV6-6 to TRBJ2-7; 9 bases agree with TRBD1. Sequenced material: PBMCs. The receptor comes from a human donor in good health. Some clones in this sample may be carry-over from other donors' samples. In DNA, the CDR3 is TGTGCCAGCAGTTACACAGACGGGACAGGGACCGAGCAGTACTTC. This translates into CASSYTDGTGTEQYF.